This T cell receptor beta chain originates from a study of T cells after yellow fever vaccination. Points from the study as a whole: High-abundance clonotypes from the bulk population could contaminate FACS-sorted repertoires. Some clonotypes, a small share, were shared between CD4 and CD8 compartments.

The TCR cDNA carried a universal primer site and UMIs from 5'RACE template switching. One entry per CDR3 protein results from TCRdb running MiXCR on the 5' RACE reads. The sample lists about 300,000 distinct CDR3 sequences; 7.5% to 9% were seen once. In regard to this clonotype: The antigen is undetermined.

The germline V gene encodes CDR1 SGHKS and CDR2 YYEKEE (reference sequence). The CDR3 is 16 residues long. V dropped 2 bases and J dropped 0 bases, with 13 bases sitting between them. This TCR came from a man between 18 and 29 years old who received the YFV17D yellow fever vaccine. The sequencing here drew on CD4+ T cells sorted from PBMCs, taken 5 days after the yellow fever booster vaccination. The gene calls are TRBV5-5 and TRBJ2-3; unclear D gene. The CDR3 spells CASSFGLSSSTDTQYF. As DNA, the CDR3 is TGTGCCAGCAGCTTCGGCTTGTCATCTAGCACAGATACGCAGTATTTT.